The clone carrying this T cell receptor (beta chain) was found once. This entry is derived from a study of shared clonotypes between healthy human individuals. V was cut by 5 bases and J by 6 bases, with 11 bases left in between. The CDR3 runs to 12 residues. Looked up from germline, CDR1 is LNHDA and CDR2 is SQIVND (reference sequence). Here immunoSEQ multiplex PCR was the method, and the copy in TCRdb shows in-frame clones only, minus some. The table lists about 2.3 million clones, around 92% of them singletons, with 0.37% in the top ten. The clonotype originates from a man in his late teens or twenties in good health. Some clones in this sample may be carry-over from other donors' samples. The J gene is TRBJ2-7, the V gene TRBV19; maybe TRBD1 (6 bases). Sequenced: naive CD4+ T cells from PBMCs. Subset of the sample: CD45RA+ positively selected. The chain's CDR3 is CASSLGHSEQYF. CDR3 nucleotide sequence: TGTGCCAGTAGTCTGGGACACAGCGAGCAGTACTTC.